This TCR beta chain appears in the sequencing data of a study of identical twins. General study results and limits: Memory repertoires lacked the insertion deficit that abundant cord blood beta clonotypes showed.

TCRdb itself ran the 5' RACE reads through MiXCR, one entry per CDR3 protein. The repertoire holds roughly 250,000 distinct CDR3 sequences, with about 7.3% as singletons. With regard to this clonotype: Its specificity is unknown.

With 7 bases removed from V and 0 bases from J, the gap between germline ends came to 10 bases. The CDR3 length is 14 residues. Germline V gene data show CDR1 as MNHNS and CDR2 as SASEGT. This sample also belongs to another study, concerning yellow fever vaccine responses in identical twins.

The source is a woman between 18 and 29 years old in good health. The rearrangement uses TRBV6-1 and TRBJ2-1, with D possibly matching TRBD2 (5 bases). The source material was memory (CD45RO+) T cells sorted from blood. CDR3 residues: CASNAGDSYNEQFF. The CDR3 DNA is TGTGCCAGCAATGCGGGCGACTCCTACAATGAGCAGTTCTTC.